This passage covers 13 T cell receptor beta chains from one sample sequenced in a study of blood T cell repertoires in COVID-19. Assay used: immunoSEQ multiplex PCR; TCRdb lists only in-frame clones, some missing. Of 40,000 to 50,000 clones in the sample, about 78% were seen once. The specimen sequenced was peripheral blood. Receptors originate from a man aged 70 or older with active or convalescent COVID-19.

J is TRBJ1-5 and V is TRBV28, with 12 bases lining up with TRBD1. This CDR3 comprises 17 residues. Trimming took 5 bases from V and 3 from J; bases not matched to a gene: 8. Germline assignment: CDR1 MDHEN and CDR2 SYDVKM. This CDR3 reads CASSTEGQGAYNQPQHF. The DNA of the CDR3 is TGTGCCAGCAGTACCGAGGGACAGGGGGCTTACAATCAGCCCCAGCATTTT.

The V gene is TRBV9, the J gene TRBJ1-6; D unclear. V was cut by 2 bases and J by 11 bases, with 11 bases left in between. Looked up from germline, CDR1 is SGDLS and CDR2 is YYNGEE. The CDR3 is 13 residues long. The CDR3, as DNA: TGTGCCAGCAGCGTCACCCAATCAGCACCCCTCCACTTT. This translates into CASSVTQSAPLHF.

The rearrangement links TRBV7-2 to TRBJ1-1, with unresolved D. The CDR3 is made up of 13 amino acids. Trimming pared 0 bases from V and 11 bases from J, leaving 13 bases between. CDR1 and CDR2 (germline): SGHTA, FQGNSA. CDR3 in amino acids: CASSLAREVGAFF. DNA for the CDR3: TGTGCCAGCAGCTTAGCGAGGGAAGTAGGCGCTTTCTTT.

The gene calls are TRBV19 and TRBJ1-5; D possibly corresponds to TRBD1 (6 bases). Germline V gene sequence: CDR1 LNHDA, CDR2 SQIVND (reference sequence). The V gene lost 10 bases and the J gene lost 4 bases, with 17 bases spanning the gap. CDR3 length: 14 residues. The CDR3 protein is CATTFGQMNQPQHF. CDR3 nucleotides: TGTGCCACCACGTTTGGACAGATGAATCAGCCCCAGCATTTT.

The V and J genes are TRBV7-3 and TRBJ2-1; D is possibly TRBD2 (5 bases). This CDR3 has 14 residues. V lost 3 bases to trimming and J lost 9 bases, with 15 bases between them. Germline CDR1 SGHTA, CDR2 FQGTGA. The CDR3 coding sequence is TGTGCCAGCAGCTTGGGCCAGGAAGGAGGTGAGCAGTTCTTC. Encoded protein: CASSLGQEGGEQFF.

The chain joins TRBV30 to TRBJ2-3, with D perhaps TRBD1 (5 bases). The CDR3 extends over 14 amino acids. Trimming took off 1 base at V and 4 bases at J, with 12 bases between the two ends. Germline loops: CDR1 GTSNPN, CDR2 SVGIG (reference sequence). The CDR3 region has the DNA TGTGCCTGGAGTGGCCTCTCAGGGTCAGATACGCAGTATTTT. This sequence encodes CAWSGLSGSDTQYF.

The chain links TRBV9 to TRBJ1-3; no clear D gene. The V gene lost 0 bases and the J gene lost 1 base, with 8 bases spanning the gap. This CDR3 is 15 amino acids long. Germline loops: CDR1 SGDLS, CDR2 YYNGEE. CDR3 sequence reads: CASSVAPGSGNTIYF. CDR3 nucleotides: TGTGCCAGCAGCGTAGCTCCGGGTTCTGGAAACACCATATATTTT.

The chain recombines TRBV5-1 with TRBJ2-2; TRBD1 matches 7 bases. The CDR3 totals 16 residues. After removal of 4 bases from V and 0 bases from J, the junction contained 6 bases not matched to a gene. Germline CDR1 is SGHRS and CDR2 is YFSETQ. CDR3 protein: CASSQDRLPNTGELFF. The CDR3 bases are TGCGCCAGCAGCCAGGACAGGCTTCCGAACACCGGGGAGCTGTTTTTT.

The chain uses TRBV6-6 and TRBJ2-3; no firm D call. Trimming pared 6 bases from V and 2 bases from J, leaving 12 bases between. Germline values: CDR1 MNHNY, CDR2 SVGAGI (reference sequence). The CDR3 is 14 amino acids. CDR3 sequence reads: CASRDSSTTDTQYF. CDR3 coding DNA: TGTGCCAGCAGAGACTCGTCTACCACAGATACGCAGTATTTT.

The chain combines TRBV3-1 (or the pseudogene TRBV3-2) with TRBJ2-1; 7 bases align to TRBD2. The CDR3 extends over 14 amino acids. Looked up from germline, CDR1 is LGHDT and CDR2 is YNNKEL (reference sequence). J gave up 10 bases and V 5 bases, and 11 bases lay outside the gene matches. The CDR3: CASSYRRLGGEQFF. Written as DNA, the CDR3 is TGTGCCAGCAGCTACCGCCGCCTGGGAGGGGAGCAGTTCTTC.

The CDR3, as DNA: TGTGCCAGCTCCAGCGGGGATCAGCTCGAGCAGTACTTC. It yields the protein CASSSGDQLEQYF. The chain links TRBV27 to TRBJ2-7; 7 bases map to TRBD2. This CDR3 spans 13 amino acids. V lost 8 bases and J lost 6; bases outside the gene matches: 10. Per germline, CDR1 MNHEY and CDR2 SMNVEV (reference sequence).

The chain employs TRBV30 and TRBJ2-7; 8 bases agree with TRBD2. The germline CDR1 and CDR2 sequences are GTSNPN and SVGIG (reference sequence). V lost 4 bases and J lost 4; bases outside the gene matches: 3. The CDR3 is 12 amino acids. CDR3 sequence reads: CAWTSGGYEQYF. The DNA for the CDR3 is TGTGCCTGGACCAGCGGGGGTTACGAGCAGTACTTC.

This chain's CDR3 is CASFAVGQGAYEQYF. DNA of the CDR3: TGTGCCAGTTTTGCTGTGGGACAGGGAGCCTACGAGCAGTACTTC. This chain uses TRBV28 with TRBJ2-7; TRBD1 aligns across 9 bases. The CDR3 sequence is 15 residues long. Germline V gene data show CDR1 as MDHEN and CDR2 as SYDVKM. V shed 9 bases and J 2 bases; nucleotides not matched to a gene: 11.